The subject of this entry is one T cell receptor beta chain. Germline CDR1 is SNHLY and CDR2 is FYNNEI. CDR3 length: 12 residues. Deletions cut 6 bases from V and 9 bases from J, with 14 bases between. This record belongs to a study of blood T cell repertoires in COVID-19. Study information: Acute and convalescent COVID-19 specimens originated in the United States, Italy and Spain. T cells, B-cell-depleted T cells, or PBMCs supplied cDNA or gDNA.

Authors' analysis steps: Reference gene primer amplification gave nucleated cell count estimates. The repertoire was sequenced with immunoSEQ multiplex PCR; TCRdb's copy has only in-frame clones and lacks some. The DNA was the basis for D and trimming; V, J and clone size are from that table. Of around 8,000 clones detected, roughly 82% appear once; the ten largest clones hold 15% to 20%. J is TRBJ2-5 and V is TRBV2; D may be TRBD1 (6 bases). This clonotype was sampled from a woman aged 55-69 years with active COVID-19. The sample taken for sequencing was peripheral blood. CDR3 residues: CASRAQGWSQYF. The CDR3 DNA follows: TGTGCCAGCAGGGCACAGGGATGGTCCCAGTACTTC.